The source of this T cell receptor (beta chain) is a study of EBV T-cell therapy then PD-1 blockade in nasopharyngeal carcinoma. As concerns this clone: Its specificity is unknown.

The V gene lost 0 bases and the J gene lost 11 bases, with 10 bases spanning the gap. CDR1 and CDR2 from the germline V gene are DFQATT and SNEGSKA (reference sequence). The CDR3 sequence is 11 residues long. The treatment is: AdE1-LMPpoly-expanded autologous EBV-specific T-cell therapy followed by anti-PD-1 nivolumab. The protocol was immunoSEQ multiplex PCR, while the TCRdb copy is restricted to in-frame clones and leaves out a portion. The table has 11,000 to 15,000 clones, 84% seen once. J is TRBJ1-1 and V is TRBV20-1; D gene unclear. This TCR was recovered from a man aged 35 to 55 with nasopharyngeal carcinoma. Sample: CD8+ T cells from blood, taken at day 105 from a patient whose treatment included autologous EBV-specific T cells and nivolumab. Here the CDR3 DNA reads TGCAGTGCTAGAGATATGAGCGGGGCTTTCTTT. Translation: CSARDMSGAFF.